What follows are 26 T cell receptor beta chains derived from one specimen sequenced in a study of neoadjuvant anti-PD-1 for oral cavity cancer. Profiled with immunoSEQ multiplex PCR; TCRdb holds only in-frame clones, not every one. This repertoire shows 14,000 or so clones, more than 70% found once; its top ten account for 2% to 2.5%. The time point denotes: after neoadjuvant nivolumab, at surgical resection. The starting material was PBMCs, obtained after nivolumab (anti-PD-1) treatment. The source is a person aged 40-85 years with oral cavity squamous cell carcinoma.

V usage is TRBV27 and J usage is TRBJ2-3; 8 bases line up with TRBD1. This CDR3 is 16 amino acids long. The J segment lost 1 base and the V segment lost 3 bases, leaving 6 bases of the junction unmatched. Germline V gene lookup returns CDR1 MNHEY and CDR2 SMNVEV (reference sequence). CDR3 sequence: CASSFLDRVGTDTQYF. The CDR3 nucleotides read TGTGCCAGCAGTTTCCTGGACAGGGTGGGCACAGATACGCAGTATTTT.

This chain uses TRBV2 with TRBJ2-5, with D possibly matching TRBD2 (6 bases). The CDR3 is 14 residues long. CDR1 is SNHLY, CDR2 FYNNEI, per germline. V lost 4 bases to trimming and J lost 1 base, with 10 bases between them. DNA of the CDR3: TGTGCCAGCAGTGCGGGAGCCCCCCAAGAGACCCAGTACTTC. Protein: CASSAGAPQETQYF.

The rearrangement links TRBV5-8 to TRBJ2-1; the match to TRBD1 covers 9 bases. This CDR3 is built from 13 residues. CDR1 SGHTS and CDR2 YDEGEE come from the germline V gene. The ends lost 4 bases at V and 8 bases at J; junction bases unmatched: 4. The CDR3 region has the DNA TGTGCCAGCAGCAAGGACAGGGGCTATGAGCAGTTCTTC. Its translation: CASSKDRGYEQFF.

A few counts support this clone. The V and J genes are TRBV7-9 and TRBJ2-2; D is ambiguous. The CDR3 is 15 amino acids. V was shortened by 2 bases and J by 1 base, with 8 bases between the two germline ends. Germline V gives CDR1 SEHNR, CDR2 FQNEAQ (reference sequence). The CDR3 loop reads CASSLKYLNTGELFF. DNA for the CDR3: TGTGCCAGCAGCTTAAAGTACTTGAACACCGGGGAGCTGTTTTTT.

The rearrangement uses TRBV2 and TRBJ1-5; 8 nucleotides match TRBD1. Trimming cost V 5 bases and J 1 base; bases outside gene matches: 7. This CDR3 comprises 16 residues. Germline V gives CDR1 SNHLY, CDR2 FYNNEI. The CDR3 spells CASSSRQGKSNQPQHF. DNA of the CDR3: TGTGCCAGCAGTAGCCGACAGGGGAAAAGCAATCAGCCCCAGCATTTT.

The chain employs TRBV2 and TRBJ2-5; 7 bases are a match to TRBD2. CDR1 SNHLY and CDR2 FYNNEI come from the germline V gene. V dropped 7 bases and J dropped 5; count of bases not matched to a gene: 10. The CDR3 spans 14 residues. Here the CDR3 DNA reads TGTGCCAGCAACCCACTAGCGCTCCCGGAGACCCAGTACTTC. Protein sequence: CASNPLALPETQYF.

Only one count was recorded for this clone. The chain has TRBV15 and TRBJ2-3, with D perhaps matching TRBD1 (5 bases). The CDR3 totals 17 residues. Germline CDR1 and CDR2: LNHNV and YYDKDF (reference sequence). Trimming pared 4 bases from V and 8 bases from J, leaving 25 bases between. CDR3 bases: TGTGCCACCAGCACCTCAAGAGACCATGCTGGGGCTCTTACGCAGTATTTT. Amino acids: CATSTSRDHAGALTQYF.

There are a few counts of this clone. The chain has TRBV9 and TRBJ1-2, with 8 bases aligning to TRBD1. The ends lost 4 bases at V and 5 bases at J; junction bases unmatched: 7. CDR3 size: 14 residues. In germline, CDR1 is SGDLS, CDR2 YYNGEE. This CDR3 is CASSSGQGEYGYTF. The CDR3 region has the DNA TGTGCCAGCAGCTCCGGACAGGGAGAATATGGCTACACCTTC.

This chain joins TRBV30 and TRBJ1-4; D is perhaps TRBD1 (5 bases). CDR3 size: 15 residues. The V end was cut by 0 bases, the J end by 7 bases, with 15 bases between. In germline, CDR1 is GTSNPN, CDR2 SVGIG (reference sequence). The CDR3 DNA reads as TGTGCCTGGAGTGTACACGGGGGTAAAAGTGAAAAACTGTTTTTT. This encodes CAWSVHGGKSEKLFF.

The chain joins TRBV27 to TRBJ2-7, with D perhaps matching TRBD2 (7 bases). The CDR3 spans 15 residues. Trimming pared 0 bases from V and 3 bases from J, leaving 12 bases between. In germline, CDR1 is MNHEY, CDR2 SMNVEV (reference sequence). DNA of the CDR3: TGTGCCAGCAGTTTATCTTGGGGGGGCGGCTACGAGCAGTACTTC. It translates to CASSLSWGGGYEQYF.

The chain is built from TRBV5-1 and TRBJ2-5; no reliable D call. Germline V lookup: CDR1 SGHRS, CDR2 YFSETQ. V was shortened by 3 bases and J by 2 bases, with 20 bases between the two germline ends. There are 17 residues in the CDR3. CDR3 residues: CASSWVPSGSRQETQYF. CDR3 nucleotide sequence: TGCGCCAGCAGCTGGGTCCCTTCCGGCAGCAGACAAGAGACCCAGTACTTC.

The gene calls are TRBV5-1 and TRBJ1-2; no clear D gene. Trimming shortened V by 0 bases and J by 8 bases, and 11 bases separated the two germline ends. Germline assignment: CDR1 SGHRS and CDR2 YFSETQ. The CDR3 is made up of 13 amino acids. The CDR3 sequence is CASSLGGTQGYTF. CDR3 DNA: TGCGCCAGCAGCTTGGGCGGCACCCAGGGCTACACCTTC. Looking up the rest from reference TRBV5-1 and TRBJ1-2 gives the full variable domain: KAGVTQTPRYLIKTRGQQVTLSCSPISGHRSVSWYQQTPGQGLQFLFEYFSETQRNKGNFPGRFSGRQFSNSRSEMNVSTLELGDSALYLCASSLGGTQGYTFGSGTRLTVV.

The chain links TRBV6-1 to TRBJ2-1; 10 bases map to TRBD2. The CDR3 covers 15 residues. The V segment lost 10 bases and the J segment 0 bases; nucleotides outside the gene matches: 6. Germline CDR1 is MNHNS and CDR2 is SASEGT. The DNA for the CDR3 is TGTGCCACCACTAGCGGGGAGAGCTCCTACAATGAGCAGTTCTTC. It is translated as CATTSGESSYNEQFF.

The chain employs TRBV5-5 and TRBJ1-3; D unresolved. The CDR3 is 17 amino acids. Per the germline V gene, CDR1 is SGHKS and CDR2 is YYEKEE (reference sequence). V was cut by 0 bases and J by 4 bases, with 17 bases left in between. The CDR3 spells CASSLGPRRRLGNTIYF. DNA for the CDR3: TGTGCCAGCAGCTTGGGCCCGAGACGGAGACTCGGAAACACCATATATTTT.

A few counts support this clone. V usage is TRBV6-1 and J usage is TRBJ1-1; D is uncertain. CDR1 is MNHNS and CDR2 is SASEGT in the germline V gene. CDR3 length: 14 amino acids. V was trimmed by 0 bases and J by 7 bases, leaving 12 bases between them. The CDR3 is CASSEALEAGEAFF. The DNA of the CDR3 is TGTGCCAGCAGTGAAGCGCTCGAGGCTGGTGAAGCTTTCTTT.

The chain is built from TRBV7-2 and TRBJ2-7; D is ambiguous. The ends were cut back, 1 base at V and 1 base at J, with 8 bases in the middle. This CDR3 has 14 residues. CDR1 is SGHTA and CDR2 is FQGNSA in the germline V gene. The CDR3: CASSLVSASYEQYF. The CDR3 DNA reads TGTGCCAGCAGCTTAGTGAGCGCTTCCTACGAGCAGTACTTC.

In its sample, this clone was seen a few times. CDR3 sequence reads: CSVWGQVTTEAFF. The CDR3 bases are TGCAGCGTCTGGGGACAGGTCACCACTGAAGCTTTCTTT. The V and J genes are TRBV29-1 and TRBJ1-1; 8 bases match TRBD1. The CDR3 length is 13 residues. The V gene end was trimmed by 6 bases and the J gene end by 4 bases; junction bases not matched to a gene: 7. CDR1 is SQVTM and CDR2 is ANQGSEA in the germline V gene.

The V call is TRBV19, the J call TRBJ2-3; D is unclear. The CDR3 has 15 amino acids. Trimming took off 2 bases at V and 2 bases at J, with 11 bases between the two ends. CDR1 and CDR2 (germline): LNHDA, SQIVND (reference sequence). Here the CDR3 DNA reads TGTGCCAGTAGTATACAGGCTCACAACACAGATACGCAGTATTTT. It codes for CASSIQAHNTDTQYF.

The chain recombines TRBV18 with TRBJ1-1, with D perhaps matching TRBD1 (5 bases). The V gene lost 2 bases and the J gene lost 2 bases, with 9 bases spanning the gap. Per germline, CDR1 KGHSH and CDR2 LQKENI. There are 14 residues in the CDR3. The CDR3, as DNA: TGTGCCAGCTCACCAGGGCAGGGAAACACTGAAGCTTTCTTT. As protein: CASSPGQGNTEAFF.

The CDR3 nucleotides are TGTGCCATCAGTGATCGTGACAGGAGCAATCAGCCCCAGCATTTT. Encoded protein: CAISDRDRSNQPQHF. This chain connects TRBV10-3 to TRBJ1-5, with a weak D call TRBD1 (6 bases). Trimming shortened V by 3 bases and J by 1 base, and 10 bases separated the two germline ends. The germline V gene encodes CDR1 ENHRY and CDR2 SYGVKD. The CDR3 totals 15 residues.

The chain recombines TRBV28 with TRBJ1-2; D possibly corresponds to TRBD1 (6 bases). The CDR3 covers 12 residues. Germline lookup yields CDR1 MDHEN and CDR2 SYDVKM. Trimming took off 3 bases at V and 5 bases at J, with 7 bases between the two ends. This chain's CDR3 is CASSFQGYGYTF. The CDR3 DNA reads as TGTGCCAGCAGTTTTCAGGGGTATGGCTACACCTTC.

J is TRBJ1-2 and V is TRBV9; D gene unclear. Between the trimmed V and J ends, which lost 0 bases and 4 bases, there was a span of 7 bases. Germline-derived CDR1 and CDR2 are SGDLS and YYNGEE. The CDR3 runs 13 residues. CDR3 residues: CASSVGTTYGYTF. The CDR3 nucleotides are TGTGCCAGCAGCGTAGGGACGACCTATGGCTACACCTTC.

The chain employs TRBV11-2 and TRBJ2-1; 7 bases are shared with TRBD1. The ends lost 6 bases at V and 3 bases at J; junction bases unmatched: 8. The CDR3 runs to 15 residues. Germline-derived CDR1 and CDR2 are SGHAT and FQNNGV. The CDR3 here is CASSFTGQNYNEQFF. DNA of the CDR3: TGTGCCAGCAGTTTCACGGGACAGAACTACAATGAGCAGTTCTTC. Based on the CDR3 plus reference TRBV11-2 and TRBJ2-1, the full variable domain is EAGVAQSPRYKIIEKRQSVAFWCNPISGHATLYWYQQILGQGPKLLIQFQNNGVVDDSQLPKDRFSAERLKGVDSTLKIQPAKLEDSAVYLCASSFTGQNYNEQFFGPGTRLTVL.

This clone was observed a handful of times. The J gene is TRBJ2-1, the V gene TRBV19, with 13 positions matching TRBD2. Germline loops: CDR1 LNHDA, CDR2 SQIVND (reference sequence). The CDR3 loop spans 14 amino acids. V trimming: 7 bases; J trimming: 10 bases; junction bases outside the gene matches: 7. In nucleotides, the CDR3 is TGTGCCAGTAAAACTAGCGGGAGGGCCCGAGAGCAGTTCTTC. It codes for CASKTSGRAREQFF.

The rearrangement uses TRBV19 and TRBJ2-1; D perhaps matches TRBD1 (5 bases). This CDR3 is 15 amino acids long. Germline-derived CDR1 and CDR2 are LNHDA and SQIVND (reference sequence). Trimming removed 1 base at V and 8 bases at J, with 15 bases between. CDR3 protein: CASSIGWGVGDEQFF. The CDR3 nucleotides are TGTGCCAGTAGTATAGGCTGGGGCGTCGGTGATGAGCAGTTCTTC. Filled out from reference TRBV19 and TRBJ2-1, the complete variable domain reads DGGITQSPKYLFRKEGQNVTLSCEQNLNHDAMYWYRQDPGQGLRLIYYSQIVNDFQKGDIAEGYSVSREKKESFPLTVTSAQKNPTAFYLCASSIGWGVGDEQFFGPGTRLTVL.

The chain joins TRBV9 to TRBJ1-5; D perhaps matches TRBD1 (5 bases). Trimming pared 4 bases from V and 2 bases from J, leaving 19 bases between. The length of the CDR3 is 17 residues. Germline values: CDR1 SGDLS, CDR2 YYNGEE. The CDR3: CASSPGDTGRGNQPQHF. As DNA, the CDR3 is TGTGCCAGCAGCCCCGGTGACACGGGACGGGGCAATCAGCCCCAGCATTTT.